The TCR beta chain under discussion was sequenced for a study of cytotoxic CD8 clonotypes in ibrutinib-treated CLL. At the level of the study: Samples showed on average about 250,000 productive templates and around 94,000 productive rearrangements.

Trimming removed 6 bases from V and 1 base from J, with 10 bases in between. Germline CDR1 reads MDHEN; CDR2 reads SYDVKM. CDR3 length equals 15 residues. Assay: immunoSEQ multiplex PCR; the TCRdb copy retains only in-frame clones and omits some. The table includes about 160,000 clones, less than 85% detected once. This clonotype was sampled from a human donor with chronic lymphocytic leukemia. The sample here was PBMCs, taken after 24 months of ibrutinib treatment. The chain couples TRBV28 to TRBJ2-6; D call uncertain. The DNA of the CDR3 is TGTGCCAGCAGACCCCATAGGTCTGGGGCCAACGTCCTGACTTTC. Translated: CASRPHRSGANVLTF. Together with reference TRBV28 and TRBJ2-6, the CDR3 gives the full variable domain: DVKVTQSSRYLVKRTGEKVFLECVQDMDHENMFWYRQDPGLGLRLIYFSYDVKMKEKGDIPEGYSVSREKKERFSLILESASTNQTSMYLCASRPHRSGANVLTFGAGSRLTVL.